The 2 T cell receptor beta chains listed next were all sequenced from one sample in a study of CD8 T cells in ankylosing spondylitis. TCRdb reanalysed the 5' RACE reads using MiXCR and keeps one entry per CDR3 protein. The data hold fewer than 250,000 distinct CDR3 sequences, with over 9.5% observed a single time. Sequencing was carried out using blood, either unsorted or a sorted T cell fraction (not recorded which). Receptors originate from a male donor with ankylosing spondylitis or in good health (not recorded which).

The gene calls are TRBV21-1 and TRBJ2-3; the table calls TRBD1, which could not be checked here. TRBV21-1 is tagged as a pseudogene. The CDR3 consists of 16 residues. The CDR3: CASSKGDDGSTDTQYF. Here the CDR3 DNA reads TGTGCCAGCAGCAAAGGGGACGACGGATCCACAGATACGCAGTATTTT.

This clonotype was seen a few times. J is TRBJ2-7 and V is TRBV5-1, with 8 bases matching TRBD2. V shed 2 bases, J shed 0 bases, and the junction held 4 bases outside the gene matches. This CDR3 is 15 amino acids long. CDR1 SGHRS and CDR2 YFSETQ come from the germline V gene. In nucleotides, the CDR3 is TGCGCCAGCAGCTTCCTAGCGGGTAACTCCTACGAGCAGTACTTC. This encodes CASSFLAGNSYEQYF.